Each of the 23 T cell receptor beta chains below was sequenced from the same sample in a study of cytomegalovirus exposure and HLA in healthy donors. PCR employed 60 Vbeta and 13 Jbeta primers. Data came from immunoSEQ multiplex PCR; TCRdb stores just in-frame clones and leaves some out. The sample includes 150,000 to 200,000 clones, more than 75% of them seen just once. The sequencing sample was made of PBMCs. These receptors came from a young woman in good health and CMV-seronegative.

The chain has TRBV15 and TRBJ2-3; TRBD1 agrees at 8 bases. The V gene end was trimmed by 8 bases and the J gene end by 6 bases; junction bases not matched to a gene: 7. The CDR3 extends over 13 amino acids. Germline CDR1 and CDR2: LNHNV and YYDKDF (reference sequence). The CDR3, as DNA: TGTGCCACCCGACGAAACAGGGGGGATACGCAGTATTTT. It specifies CATRRNRGDTQYF.

The chain recombines TRBV18 with TRBJ2-7, with D possibly matching TRBD1 (6 bases). Germline values: CDR1 KGHSH, CDR2 LQKENI. V was pared by 2 bases and J by 5 bases, with 22 bases between. The CDR3 spans 17 residues. CDR3 residues: CASSPILGDTLGHEQYF. For the CDR3, the DNA is TGTGCCAGCTCACCAATTTTAGGGGACACCTTGGGACACGAGCAGTACTTC.

This clone came up a few times. The V gene is TRBV27, the J gene TRBJ2-1; D is perhaps TRBD2 (5 bases). Per the germline V gene, CDR1 is MNHEY and CDR2 is SMNVEV (reference sequence). CDR3 length equals 15 residues. V was pared by 5 bases and J by 0 bases, with 11 bases between. This chain's CDR3 is CASSPDFSSYNEQFF. In DNA, the CDR3 is TGTGCCAGCAGTCCGGACTTTAGCTCCTACAATGAGCAGTTCTTC.

This clone has a single count. This chain links TRBV4-3 with TRBJ2-7, with D unresolved. V lost 4 bases and J lost 6, with 16 bases in between. The CDR3 totals 14 residues. CDR1 is LGHNA and CDR2 is YSLEER in the germline V gene. The CDR3: CASSPGLFPLEQYF. Here the CDR3 DNA reads TGCGCCAGCAGCCCCGGTCTCTTCCCCCTCGAGCAGTACTTC.

The CDR3 loop is CASSQFRAGGHNEQFF. Written as DNA, the CDR3 is TGTGCCAGCAGCCAGTTTAGGGCGGGAGGCCACAATGAGCAGTTCTTC. The chain joins TRBV14 to TRBJ2-1; 8 bases are a match to TRBD2. The germline gives CDR1 SGHDN, CDR2 FVKESK. V lost 3 bases to trimming and J lost 5 bases; unmatched junction nucleotides: 9. The CDR3 contains 16 residues.

CDR3 coding DNA: TGCGCCAGCAGCTCCATGGGACAGCCCAACACTGAAGCTTTCTTT. Amino acid sequence: CASSSMGQPNTEAFF. The V and J genes are TRBV5-1 and TRBJ1-1; 7 bases are shared with TRBD1. The CDR3 length is 15 residues. After removal of 3 bases from V and 2 bases from J, the junction contained 7 bases not matched to a gene. Germline assignment: CDR1 SGHRS and CDR2 YFSETQ.

The chain joins TRBV11-2 to TRBJ2-1, with 7 bases aligning to TRBD2. CDR3 length: 15 amino acids. V lost 3 bases to trimming and J lost 7 bases; unmatched junction nucleotides: 9. Germline V lookup: CDR1 SGHAT, CDR2 FQNNGV. The CDR3 sequence: CASSFTSVRQNEQFF. CDR3 nucleotides: TGTGCCAGCAGCTTTACTAGCGTAAGACAAAATGAGCAGTTCTTC.

The V call is TRBV5-8, the J call TRBJ1-5; TRBD1 might be the D (5 bases). V was pared by 4 bases and J by 0 bases, with 11 bases between. The CDR3 totals 15 residues. CDR1 is SGHTS, CDR2 YDEGEE, per germline. Here the CDR3 DNA reads TGTGCCAGCAGCGAGCAGGGCTTTAGCAATCAGCCCCAGCATTTT. This sequence encodes CASSEQGFSNQPQHF. Based on the CDR3 plus reference TRBV5-8 and TRBJ1-5, the full variable domain is EAGVTQSPTHLIKTRGQQATLRCSPISGHTSVYWYQQALGLGLQFLLWYDEGEERNRGNFPPRFSGRQFPNYSSELNVNALELEDSALYLCASSEQGFSNQPQHFGDGTRLSIL.

The chain links TRBV7-9 to TRBJ2-2, with 7 positions matching TRBD1. V shed 5 bases, J shed 3 bases, and the junction held 12 bases outside the gene matches. Germline CDR1 is SEHNR and CDR2 is FQNEAQ (reference sequence). CDR3 length: 17 amino acids. The CDR3: CASSNPKGQQYTGELFF. The CDR3 coding sequence is TGTGCCAGCAGCAATCCCAAGGGACAGCAATACACCGGGGAGCTGTTTTTT.

This clone was seen just once. The J gene is TRBJ2-6, the V gene TRBV21-1; the table calls TRBD2, which could not be checked here. TRBV21-1 counts as a pseudogene. This CDR3 comprises 16 residues. The CDR3 loop is CASSPPPVSGANVLTF. CDR3 bases: TGTGCCAGCAGCCCTCCTCCCGTTTCTGGGGCCAACGTCCTGACTTTC.

V and J are TRBV14 and TRBJ2-1, with a possible D match to TRBD2 (5 bases). This CDR3 is built from 14 residues. V lost 1 base, J lost 2 bases, and 6 bases lay in between. Germline loops: CDR1 SGHDN, CDR2 FVKESK. As DNA, the CDR3 is TGTGCCAGCAGCCAAGTCGGGGCCTACAATGAGCAGTTCTTC. Its translation is CASSQVGAYNEQFF.

The chain is built from TRBV27 and TRBJ2-1, with D possibly matching TRBD2 (6 bases). Germline V gene sequence: CDR1 MNHEY, CDR2 SMNVEV (reference sequence). This CDR3 has 16 amino acids. V was trimmed by 6 bases and J by 5 bases, leaving 20 bases between them. The CDR3 sequence is CASSPQGAGTHNEQFF. In nucleotides, the CDR3 is TGTGCCAGCAGCCCCCAGGGAGCGGGCACCCACAATGAGCAGTTCTTC.

V usage is TRBV2 and J usage is TRBJ1-6; D is ambiguous. Germline V CDR1 and CDR2: SNHLY, FYNNEI. The ends were cut back, 7 bases at V and 0 bases at J, with 13 bases in the middle. The CDR3 length is 16 residues. The DNA for the CDR3 is TGTGCCAGCATGACTAGTCCGAGCTCCTATAATTCACCCCTCCACTTT. Residues: CASMTSPSSYNSPLHF.

This chain connects TRBV10-3 to TRBJ2-7; 7 nucleotides agree with TRBD2. Germline CDR1 and CDR2: ENHRY and SYGVKD. Unmatched junction bases numbered 8, after V lost 6 bases and J lost 0 bases. The CDR3 sequence is 15 residues long. CDR3 amino acids: CAIRSAGADSYEQYF. The CDR3 nucleotides are TGTGCCATCAGGAGCGCGGGAGCGGACTCCTACGAGCAGTACTTC.

This clone was observed a few times. This chain connects TRBV5-1 to TRBJ1-2; a possible D gene is TRBD1 (6 bases). Per the germline V gene, CDR1 is SGHRS and CDR2 is YFSETQ. The CDR3 runs to 15 residues. V shed 5 bases and J shed 4 bases, with 18 bases lying between them. DNA of the CDR3: TGCGCCAGCAGAACACAGACAGGAGTTTTCTATGGCTACACCTTC. Translated, it gives CASRTQTGVFYGYTF.

CDR3 protein: CASSQPGQRYEQYF. The CDR3 nucleotides read TGTGCCAGCAGTCAACCGGGACAGAGATACGAGCAGTACTTC. This chain joins TRBV28 and TRBJ2-7; 7 bases align to TRBD1. V lost 5 bases to trimming and J lost 4 bases; unmatched junction nucleotides: 8. The CDR3 contains 14 residues. The germline CDR1 and CDR2 sequences are MDHEN and SYDVKM.

The chain is built from TRBV6-5 and TRBJ1-5; perhaps TRBD1 as D (5 bases). This CDR3 has 14 residues. Germline loops: CDR1 MNHEY, CDR2 SVGAGI. With 5 bases removed from V and 6 bases from J, the gap between germline ends came to 14 bases. CDR3 nucleotides: TGTGCCAGCAGTCCGGGGGGGGTCGGTCAGCCCCAGCATTTT. Translating gives CASSPGGVGQPQHF.

This chain joins TRBV15 and TRBJ1-1; no clear D gene. The germline V and J ends were trimmed by 0 bases and 0 bases, with 8 bases remaining between them. The CDR3 consists of 15 residues. Germline values: CDR1 LNHNV, CDR2 YYDKDF (reference sequence). The CDR3 coding sequence is TGTGCCACCAGCAGAGATGCGATTATGAACACTGAAGCTTTCTTT. It specifies CATSRDAIMNTEAFF. The complete variable domain, with remaining parts taken from reference TRBV15 and TRBJ1-1, reads DAMVIQNPRYQVTQFGKPVTLSCSQTLNHNVMYWYQQKSSQAPKLLFHYYDKDFNNEADTPDNFQSRRPNTSFCFLDIRSPGLGDTAMYLCATSRDAIMNTEAFFGQGTRLTVV.

The V gene is TRBV7-9, the J gene TRBJ2-7; TRBD2 agrees at 8 bases. Losses at the gene ends were 4 bases for V and 7 bases for J; bases not matched to a gene: 12. CDR1 SEHNR and CDR2 FQNEAQ come from the germline V gene (reference sequence). The CDR3 loop spans 15 amino acids. This CDR3 reads CASSSHGLAAGEQYF. The CDR3 DNA reads TGTGCCAGCAGCTCTCACGGACTAGCCGCGGGAGAGCAGTACTTC.

V is TRBV5-1 and J is TRBJ2-4; TRBD2 might be the D (6 bases). Per the germline V gene, CDR1 is SGHRS and CDR2 is YFSETQ. Trimming pared 0 bases from V and 8 bases from J, leaving 12 bases between. The CDR3 length is 14 residues. This CDR3 is CASSLVEGKDIQYF. In DNA form, the CDR3 reads TGCGCCAGCAGCTTGGTGGAGGGGAAAGACATTCAGTACTTC.

The chain couples TRBV6-1 to TRBJ2-1; D might be TRBD1 (5 bases). This CDR3 contains 14 residues. Per the germline V gene, CDR1 is MNHNS and CDR2 is SASEGT. Trimming took 6 bases from V and 5 from J, leaving 14 bases between them. CDR3 sequence reads: CASRPQTVNNEQFF. In DNA, the CDR3 is TGTGCCAGCAGACCTCAGACAGTAAACAATGAGCAGTTCTTC.

This sequence joins TRBV6-5 and TRBJ1-2; no definite D call. The CDR3 is 15 residues long. V was pared by 0 bases and J by 5 bases, with 13 bases between. Per the germline V gene, CDR1 is MNHEY and CDR2 is SVGAGI. CDR3: CASSYSKRAGYGYTF. The CDR3, as DNA: TGTGCCAGCAGTTACTCGAAACGGGCGGGGTATGGCTACACCTTC.

The V call is TRBV5-5, the J call TRBJ2-5; 12 nucleotides agree with TRBD2. Trimming took 3 bases from V and 5 from J; bases not matched to a gene: 8. The CDR3 runs to 16 residues. The germline V gene has CDR1 SGHKS and CDR2 YYEKEE (reference sequence). The CDR3 DNA reads TGTGCCAGCAGCTCTCTTCTAGCGGGGGGGCGGGAGACCCAGTACTTC. As protein: CASSSLLAGGRETQYF. Based on the CDR3 plus reference TRBV5-5 and TRBJ2-5, the full variable domain is DAGVTQSPTHLIKTRGQQVTLRCSPISGHKSVSWYQQVLGQGPQFIFQYYEKEERGRGNFPDRFSARQFPNYSSELNVNALLLGDSALYLCASSSLLAGGRETQYFGPGTRLLVL.